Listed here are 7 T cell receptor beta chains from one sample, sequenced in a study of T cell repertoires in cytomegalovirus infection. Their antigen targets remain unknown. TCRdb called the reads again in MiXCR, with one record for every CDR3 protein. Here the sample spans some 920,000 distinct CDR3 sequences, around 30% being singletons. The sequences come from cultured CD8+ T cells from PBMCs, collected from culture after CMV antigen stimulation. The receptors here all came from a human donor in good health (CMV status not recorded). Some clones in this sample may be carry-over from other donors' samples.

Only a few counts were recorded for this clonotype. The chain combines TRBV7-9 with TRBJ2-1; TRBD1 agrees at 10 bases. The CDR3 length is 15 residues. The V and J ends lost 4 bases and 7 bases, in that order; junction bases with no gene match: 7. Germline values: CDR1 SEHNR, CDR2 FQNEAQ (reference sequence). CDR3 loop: CASSWRQGALNEQFF. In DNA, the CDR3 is TGTGCCAGCAGCTGGAGACAGGGGGCTCTTAATGAGCAGTTCTTC.

The CDR3 here is CASSETAPEAFF. As DNA, the CDR3 is TGTGCCAGCAGTGAAACAGCCCCTGAAGCTTTCTTT. V and J are TRBV6-1 and TRBJ1-1; D remains unclear. CDR1 and CDR2 from the germline V gene are MNHNS and SASEGT. The CDR3 is made up of 12 amino acids. V was trimmed by 2 bases and J by 6 bases, leaving 7 bases between them.

As DNA, the CDR3 is TGTGCCAGCACCCGGGACCTCTCTGGAAACACCATATATTTT. It translates to CASTRDLSGNTIYF. V gene TRBV28 combines with J gene TRBJ1-3; a possible D gene is TRBD1 (5 bases). This CDR3 contains 14 residues. Germline values: CDR1 MDHEN, CDR2 SYDVKM. V shed 7 bases and J shed 0 bases, with 10 bases lying between them.

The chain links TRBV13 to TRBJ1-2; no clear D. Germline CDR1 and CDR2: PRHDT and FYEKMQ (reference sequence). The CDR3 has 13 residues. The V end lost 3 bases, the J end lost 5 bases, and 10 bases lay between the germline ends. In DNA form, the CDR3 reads TGTGCCAGCAGCTTGGAAAGTTTTTATGGCTACACCTTC. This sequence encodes CASSLESFYGYTF.

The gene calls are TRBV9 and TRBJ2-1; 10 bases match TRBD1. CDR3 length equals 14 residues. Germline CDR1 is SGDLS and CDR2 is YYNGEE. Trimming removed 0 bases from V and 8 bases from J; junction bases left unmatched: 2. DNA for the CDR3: TGTGCCAGCAGCGTAGGGGACAGGGGCTATGAGCAGTTCTTC. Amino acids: CASSVGDRGYEQFF.

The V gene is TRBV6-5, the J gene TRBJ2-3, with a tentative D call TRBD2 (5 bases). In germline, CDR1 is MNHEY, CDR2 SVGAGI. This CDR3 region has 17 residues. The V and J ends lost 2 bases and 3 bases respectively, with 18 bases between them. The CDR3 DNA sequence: TGTGCCAGCAGTTACGGAAGCTTCGGACTCGATACAGATACGCAGTATTTT. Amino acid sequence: CASSYGSFGLDTDTQYF.

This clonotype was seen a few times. The CDR3 DNA reads as TGTGCCAGCAGCCTGGACAGCACTAACTATGGCTACACCTTC. Protein sequence: CASSLDSTNYGYTF. The chain uses TRBV7-3 and TRBJ1-2; tentatively, D is TRBD1 (6 bases). The V gene lost 5 bases and the J gene lost 0 bases, with 10 bases spanning the gap. CDR1 is SGHTA, CDR2 FQGTGA, per germline. The CDR3 loop spans 14 amino acids.